These 12 T cell receptor beta chains were all obtained from the same sample, sequenced in a study of T cell clonality in common variable immunodeficiency. Study-level points and caveats: Reportedly, TCR beta sequences from common variable immunodeficiency showed fewer deletions and N-nucleotide insertions.

Sequenced by immunoSEQ multiplex PCR; TCRdb stores in-frame clones only, minus some. There are 25,000 to 35,000 clones in the sample, none observed a single time. The antigens these receptors bind are not known. Material: peripheral blood mononuclear cells. All receptors come from a human donor with common variable immunodeficiency.

This clone occurred many times. The read halts 3 residues ahead of the CDR3 end, with the missing end drawn from the germline J gene. V is TRBV5-4 and J is TRBJ2-5, with 10 bases matching TRBD1. The V segment lost 6 bases and the J segment 2 bases; nucleotides outside the gene matches: 7. The CDR3 is made up of 15 amino acids. The germline V gene encodes CDR1 SGHNT and CDR2 YYREEE (reference sequence). The CDR3 DNA, read in part, is TGTGCCAGCACGCGGACAGGGGGTTTACAAGAGACC. As protein: CASTRTGGLQET. The entire CDR3 reads CASTRTGGLQETQYF. Drawing the rest from reference TRBV5-4 and TRBJ2-5, the complete variable domain is ETGVTQSPTHLIKTRGQQVTLRCSSQSGHNTVSWYQQALGQGPQFIFQYYREEENGRGNFPPRFSGLQFPNYSSELNVNALELDDSALYLCASTRTGGLQETQYFGPGTRLLVL.

Many counts were recorded for this clone. The DNA ends 3 residues before the CDR3 does, and the rest of the CDR3 is filled in from the germline J gene. The V call is TRBV6-1, the J call TRBJ2-3; D possibly corresponds to TRBD1 (5 bases). The V gene's germline CDR1 is MNHNS and CDR2 SASEGT. V lost 3 bases and J lost 6, with 10 bases in between. The CDR3 consists of 13 residues. The CDR3 spells CASSDQGLDTQYF. The covered CDR3 bases are TGTGCCAGCAGTGACCAGGGTCTCGATACG.

As regards this clone: The read terminates 3 residues before the CDR3 end, so the remaining end is supplied by the germline J gene. V and J are TRBV20-1 and TRBJ2-7, with 14 positions matching TRBD2. Unmatched junction bases numbered 10, after V lost 0 bases and J lost 3 bases. Per the germline V gene, CDR1 is DFQATT and CDR2 is SNEGSKA (reference sequence). The CDR3 sequence is 18 residues long. Partial CDR3 DNA: TGCAGTGCTAGAGATCCCGCTGGGACTAGCGGGAGTAGCTACGAG. Translating it yields CSARDPAGTSGSSYE. The complete CDR3 protein is CSARDPAGTSGSSYEQYF.

Many counts were recorded for this clone. The observed sequence ends 3 residues before the CDR3 terminus, with the missing tail filled in from the germline J gene. This sequence joins TRBV29-1 and TRBJ1-6; 10 bases match TRBD1. V shed 5 bases, J shed 8 bases, and the junction held 9 bases outside the gene matches. CDR3 length equals 15 residues. Germline-derived CDR1 and CDR2 are SQVTM and ANQGSEA. This chain's CDR3 is CSVQVGGTGDSPLHF. The DNA read from the CDR3 is TGCAGCGTTCAAGTCGGCGGGACAGGGGATTCACCC.

This clone was seen a handful of times. The read falls 3 residues short of the CDR3 end, and the missing part is taken from the germline J gene. J is TRBJ1-4 and V is TRBV2; no clear D gene. Germline V gene data show CDR1 as SNHLY and CDR2 as FYNNEI. The CDR3 totals 14 residues. The ends were cut back, 3 bases at V and 7 bases at J, with 12 bases in the middle. The CDR3 bases that were read are TGTGCCAGCAGTGACAGACGGGCGGGTGAAAAA. Residues: CASSDRRAGEK. The entire CDR3 protein is CASSDRRAGEKLFF.

The sample holds a few counts of this clone. The CDR3 sequence: CACNSITGNTIYF. The covered CDR3 bases are TGTGCCTGTAACAGTATCACTGGAAACACC. This chain joins TRBV30 and TRBJ1-3; no definite D call. The DNA ends 3 residues before the CDR3 does, and the rest of the CDR3 is filled in from the germline J gene. CDR1 GTSNPN and CDR2 SVGIG come from the germline V gene (reference sequence). The CDR3 has 13 amino acids. With 6 bases removed from V and 2 bases from J, the gap between germline ends came to 11 bases. The entire variable domain, with the rest obtained from reference TRBV30 and TRBJ1-3, is as follows: SQTIHQWPATLVQPVGSPLSLECTVEGTSNPNLYWYRQAAGRGLQLLFYSVGIGQISSEVPQNLSASRPQDRQFILSSKKLLLSDSGFYLCACNSITGNTIYFGEGSWLTVV.

A note on this clone: The read stops 3 residues short of the end of the CDR3; the missing end is completed from the germline J gene. Different DNA sequences within this sample yield the same CDR3. V usage is TRBV6-1 and J usage is TRBJ1-2; no clear D gene. The CDR3 length is 15 residues. In germline, CDR1 is MNHNS, CDR2 SASEGT. The sequenced CDR3 bases are TGTGCCAGCAGTGAAGCCGGGTTGCAGCCCTGGGGC. Amino acid sequence: CASSEAGLQPWG. The CDR3 in full is CASSEAGLQPWGYTF.

This clone was seen at least ten times. The CDR3 end lies 3 residues beyond the end of the read and is filled in from the germline J gene. Additional DNA sequences in this sample encode the identical CDR3. This chain uses TRBV5-1 with TRBJ1-1; possible D gene TRBD1, 5 bases. This CDR3 spans 12 amino acids. Germline assignment: CDR1 SGHRS and CDR2 YFSETQ. The sequenced CDR3 bases are TGCGCCAGCAACTCACCCAGGGAGGAA. Amino acid sequence: CASNSPREE. The CDR3 in its entirety is CASNSPREEAFF.

In this sample, this clone turned up many times. The read finishes 3 residues shy of the CDR3 end, and the germline J gene is used to complete it. The rearrangement uses TRBV29-1 and TRBJ2-7; unclear D gene. Trimming shortened V by 4 bases and J by 1 base, and 14 bases separated the two germline ends. There are 14 residues in the CDR3. Germline loops: CDR1 SQVTM, CDR2 ANQGSEA. The part of the CDR3 DNA that was read is TGCAGCGTTGCCCAGGCTGAACGGTCCTACGAG. Its protein product is CSVAQAERSYE. The full-length CDR3 reads as CSVAQAERSYEQYF.

Ten or more counts support this clone. The read finishes 3 residues shy of the CDR3 end, and the germline J gene is used to complete it. The chain carries TRBV6-4 and TRBJ1-2, with TRBD1 identical over 9 bases. The trim removed 0 bases at V and 5 bases at J, leaving 4 bases unmatched. Germline CDR1 is MRHNA and CDR2 is SNTAGT. This CDR3 is 15 amino acids long. The CDR3 DNA, read in part, is TGTGCCAGCAGTGACTCTTTTGGGACAGGGTATGGC. This translates into CASSDSFGTGYG. The full CDR3 is CASSDSFGTGYGYTF.

In the case of this clone: The read is 3 residues too short to cover the CDR3 end, so that end is filled in from the germline J gene. The chain uses TRBV30 and TRBJ1-4, with D hard to call. The V gene lost 0 bases and the J gene lost 0 bases, with 5 bases spanning the gap. CDR1 is GTSNPN, CDR2 SVGIG, per germline (reference sequence). The CDR3 totals 14 residues. This CDR3 is CAWSVSATNEKLFF. The sequenced part of the CDR3 DNA is TGTGCCTGGAGTGTAAGCGCAACTAATGAAAAA.

This clone was picked up many times. The sequence runs out 3 residues before the end of the CDR3; the remainder is reconstructed from the germline J gene. The chain is built from TRBV23-1 and TRBJ2-7; possible D gene TRBD1, 5 bases. TRBV23-1 is placed among ORFs of uncertain function. CDR3 length: 15 amino acids. V was clipped by 4 bases and J by 5 bases, with 18 bases between them. Incomplete CDR3 DNA: TGCGCCAGCAGTCGTTACAGGCCGCAACGCAACGAG. This translates into CASSRYRPQRNE. The whole CDR3 reads CASSRYRPQRNEQYF.